This is a list of T cell receptor beta chains from one sample in a study of T cells in Graves' hyperthyroidism and ophthalmopathy. One entry per CDR3 protein results from TCRdb running MiXCR on the multiplex PCR reads. This table holds 75,000 to 100,000 distinct CDR3 sequences, 35% to 45% found once. The source material was peripheral blood or thyroid tissue (not recorded which). The receptors come from a woman aged 25 to 45 with Graves' hyperthyroidism. Both conserved end residues are part of each CDR3. D genes are given only for firm matches. Expanded clones get a size class; other rows say once, few or many, or leave the size out.

j_call	v_call	d_call	clone_size	cdr3_nt	cdr3_aa
TRBJ2-7	TRBV27	TRBD1	few	TGTGCCAGCAGTTTAGTCGGCGGACAGGGACACTACGAGCAGTACTTC	CASSLVGGQGHYEQYF
TRBJ1-1	TRBV12-3/TRBV12-4	-	many	TGTGCCAGCAGTTTAAGCCTACAGGGGAACACTGAAGCTTTCTTT	CASSLSLQGNTEAFF
TRBJ2-7	TRBV9	-	many	TGTGCCAGCAGCGTAGACCCCGGGAATTCCTACGAGCAGTACTTC	CASSVDPGNSYEQYF
TRBJ2-5	TRBV7-8	TRBD1	-	TGTGCCAGCAGTCTACAGGGGCTGGAGACCCAGTACTTC	CASSLQGLETQYF
TRBJ2-7	TRBV4-1	-	many	TGCGCCAGCAGCCCTGAGGTCACGGGGGCTATCTCCTCCTACGAGCAGTACTTC	CASSPEVTGAISSYEQYF
TRBJ1-1	TRBV5-1	TRBD1	-	TGCGCCAGCAGCACCGGACAGGGTAGTGCTTTCTTT	CASSTGQGSAFF
TRBJ2-5	TRBV28	-	-	TGTGCCAGCAGCCAGTTAGGCGCGGGACCTCAAGAGACCCAGTACTTC	CASSQLGAGPQETQYF
TRBJ2-7	TRBV6-5	-	few	TGTGCCAGCAGCCAAGATTCGGGTAGCGGCTGGAACGAGCAGTACTTC	CASSQDSGSGWNEQYF
TRBJ1-1	TRBV19	TRBD1	many	TGTGCCAGTAGTTGGCCCCGACAGGGGGGAACTGAAGCTTTCTTT	CASSWPRQGGTEAFF
TRBJ1-2	TRBV5-1	TRBD1	-	TGCGCCAGCAGCGCCGGGACAGGGCAGAGGGGAGATGGCTACACCTTC	CASSAGTGQRGDGYTF
TRBJ1-1	TRBV7-2	-	once	TGTGCCAGCTCACCAAACGGGGGAATAGGAATGAACACTGAAGCTTTCTTT	CASSPNGGIGMNTEAFF
TRBJ1-5	TRBV20-1	TRBD1	many	TGCAGTGCTTGGCTTGGACAGGGGAATCAGCCCCAGCATTTT	CSAWLGQGNQPQHF
TRBJ1-4	TRBV5-1	-	many	TGCGCCAGCAGCTCCCGTACAGAGGGAGGTGAAAAACTGTTTTTT	CASSSRTEGGEKLFF
TRBJ2-2	TRBV7-8	-	-	TGTGCCAGCAGTTTATTCGGGGTTAACACCGGGGAGCTGTTTTTT	CASSLFGVNTGELFF
TRBJ2-2	TRBV5-1	TRBD2	-	TGCGCCAGCAGCTCGAGAGGACTAGCGGGAGACCCGGGTACCGGGGAGCTGTTTTTT	CASSSRGLAGDPGTGELFF
TRBJ1-5	TRBV3-1	-	many	TGTGCCAGCAGTTTGGGCAGGGGTAGCAATCAGCCCCAGCATTTT	CASSLGRGSNQPQHF
TRBJ1-1	TRBV28	-	few	TGTGCCAGCAGGAGAACAGGTACGGGCACTGAAGCTTTCTTT	CASRRTGTGTEAFF
TRBJ2-3	TRBV20-1	TRBD1	many	TGCAGTGCTAGCAGGGGGCCAGATACGCAGTATTTT	CSASRGPDTQYF
TRBJ1-5	TRBV7-9	-	many	TGTGCCAGCAGCCCGCCGGGACCGAGCAATCAGCCCCAGCATTTT	CASSPPGPSNQPQHF
TRBJ2-5	TRBV20-1	-	many	TGCAGTGCTAGCTCCTCGGCGGTCCAAGTGACCCAGTACTTC	CSASSSAVQVTQYF
TRBJ2-7	TRBV2	-	once	TGTGCCAGCGGGGAACGGGGGCGCTACAAGCAGTACTTC	CASGERGRYKQYF
TRBJ1-3	TRBV2	-	once	TGTGCCAGGTCCACCTCGTTCTCTGGAAACACCATATATTTT	CARSTSFSGNTIYF
TRBJ2-2	TRBV2	TRBD2	-	TGTGCCAGCACTCGGGGGGGGGGACGGACCTGGGGGCTGTTTTTT	CASTRGGGRTWGLFF
TRBJ1-1	TRBV7-2	-	many	TGTGCCAGCAGCTTAAGGGCCATAGGTGGTGACGCTGAAGCTTTCTTT	CASSLRAIGGDAEAFF
TRBJ2-5	TRBV2	-	many	TGTGCCAGCAGTGTTTGGGCCGGGAGACTTTCCCAAGAGACCCAGTACTTC	CASSVWAGRLSQETQYF
TRBJ2-7	TRBV7-8	-	-	-	CASSFYICSASRLAVYEQYF
TRBJ1-1	TRBV6-5	-	many	TGTGCCAGCAGTTACGAGGGGGTCACTGAAGCTTTCTTT	CASSYEGVTEAFF
TRBJ2-2	TRBV15	-	-	TGTGCCACCCTGGGCAAACTAAACACCGGGGAGCTGTTTTTT	CATLGKLNTGELFF
TRBJ2-5	TRBV10-3	-	-	TGTGCCACCCGAGGGACTGGTCCACTGGTCACCCAGTACTTC	CATRGTGPLVTQYF
TRBJ2-7	TRBV7-2	-	-	TGTGCCAACAGCACCGGGACCCGCTCCTACGAGCAGTACTTC	CANSTGTRSYEQYF